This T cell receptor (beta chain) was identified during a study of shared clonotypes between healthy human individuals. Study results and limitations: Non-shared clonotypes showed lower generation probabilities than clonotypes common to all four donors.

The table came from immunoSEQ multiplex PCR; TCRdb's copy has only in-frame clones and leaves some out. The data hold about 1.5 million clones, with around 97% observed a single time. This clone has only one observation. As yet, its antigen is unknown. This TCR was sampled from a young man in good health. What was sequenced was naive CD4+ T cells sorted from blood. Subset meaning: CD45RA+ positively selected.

This chain's CDR3 is CSAGQGNEQFF. CDR3 DNA: TGCAGTGCTGGACAGGGGAATGAGCAGTTCTTC. V usage is TRBV20-1 and J usage is TRBJ2-1; 9 bases line up with TRBD1. Germline-derived CDR1 and CDR2 are DFQATT and SNEGSKA (reference sequence). Losses at the gene ends were 5 bases for V and 7 bases for J; bases not matched to a gene: 0. This CDR3 spans 11 amino acids.